One and the same sample provided the 14 T cell receptor beta chains below, sequenced in a study of a mutant IDH1 vaccine in newly diagnosed glioma. Measured with immunoSEQ multiplex PCR; TCRdb has only the in-frame clones, and not every one. The table has about 50,000 clones, around three quarters seen once; the top ten hold around 4.6%. The antigens these receptors bind are not known. As for time point: week 47, end of study. Doses of 300 ug of mutant IDH1 20-mer peptide were given with topical imiquimod. The source material was PBMCs, sampled from a glioma patient whose treatment included an IDH1 peptide vaccine. All receptors derive from a woman aged 35 to 49 with glioma. Some clones in this sample may be carry-over from other donors' samples.

The rearrangement joins TRBV6-6 to TRBJ2-2; a possible D gene is TRBD1 (5 bases). Germline CDR1 is MNHNY and CDR2 is SVGAGI (reference sequence). Trimming cost V 5 bases and J 3 bases, with 7 bases left between them. This CDR3 is 13 amino acids long. CDR3: CASSPTDTGELFF. The CDR3 DNA reads as TGTGCCAGCAGTCCGACAGACACCGGGGAGCTGTTTTTT.

The V and J genes are TRBV7-2 and TRBJ2-1, with TRBD2 as a possible D gene (6 bases). Trimming shortened V by 2 bases and J by 4 bases, and 12 bases separated the two germline ends. CDR1 and CDR2 from the germline V gene are SGHTA and FQGNSA. The CDR3 has 15 residues. CDR3 DNA sequence: TGTGCCAGCAGCTTACGCGGGACCAATTACAATGAGCAGTTCTTC. This sequence encodes CASSLRGTNYNEQFF.

The rearrangement joins TRBV5-6 to TRBJ1-4; 7 bases fit TRBD1. CDR3 length equals 16 residues. Trimming at V came to 3 bases and at J to 7 bases, leaving 12 bases not matched to a gene. From germline, CDR1 is SGHDT and CDR2 YYEEEE. CDR3 protein: CASSWRADRQGEKLFF. CDR3 DNA: TGTGCCAGCAGCTGGCGTGCGGACAGGCAAGGTGAAAAACTGTTTTTT.

The V and J genes are TRBV30 and TRBJ1-5; D unresolved. The germline CDR1 and CDR2 sequences are GTSNPN and SVGIG (reference sequence). The CDR3 is made up of 13 amino acids. Trimming removed 2 bases at V and 3 bases at J, with 8 bases between. CDR3 in DNA: TGTGCCTGGAGTCCCACGTACAATCAGCCCCAGCATTTT. Translation gives CAWSPTYNQPQHF.

The rearrangement links TRBV4-3 to TRBJ2-5; 10 nucleotides match TRBD1. This CDR3 is built from 15 residues. Germline V gene data show CDR1 as LGHNA and CDR2 as YSLEER. Losses at the gene ends were 1 base for V and 2 bases for J; bases not matched to a gene: 1. CDR3 DNA: TGCGCCAGCAGCCAAGGGACAGGGGGACAAGAGACCCAGTACTTC. It translates to CASSQGTGGQETQYF.

The chain is built from TRBV5-1 and TRBJ2-2, with D possibly matching TRBD1 (7 bases). The CDR3 covers 16 residues. Germline lookup yields CDR1 SGHRS and CDR2 YFSETQ. V was trimmed by 1 base and J by 2 bases, leaving 12 bases between them. The chain's CDR3 is CASSLRQGGNTGELFF. For the CDR3, the DNA is TGCGCCAGCAGCTTGAGGCAGGGGGGAAACACCGGGGAGCTGTTTTTT.

The rearrangement uses TRBV19 and TRBJ1-5, with D perhaps TRBD1 (5 bases). CDR1 is LNHDA and CDR2 is SQIVND in the germline V gene (reference sequence). The CDR3 has 15 amino acids. V was clipped by 1 base and J by 2 bases, with 9 bases between them. CDR3 DNA sequence: TGTGCCAGTAGTATAGTAAGGGACCGCAATCAGCCCCAGCATTTT. Amino acid sequence: CASSIVRDRNQPQHF.

This chain connects TRBV25-1 to TRBJ1-6; TRBD1 is a possible D gene (5 bases). Germline-derived CDR1 and CDR2 are MGHDK and SYGVNS. Trimming removed 2 bases at V and 6 bases at J, with 11 bases between. The CDR3 covers 15 residues. Written as DNA, the CDR3 is TGTGCCAGCAGTGAAGGGGTACAGGCTAATTCACCCCTCCACTTT. Translated: CASSEGVQANSPLHF.

The gene calls are TRBV19 and TRBJ1-1; 10 bases map to TRBD1. V was clipped by 7 bases and J by 4 bases; unmatched bases: 9. Germline lookup yields CDR1 LNHDA and CDR2 SQIVND (reference sequence). The CDR3 contains 15 residues. CDR3 amino acids: CASTAGTGVFTEAFF. DNA for the CDR3: TGTGCCAGTACTGCCGGGACAGGGGTTTTCACTGAAGCTTTCTTT.

This clone was seen once. The genes are TRBV5-6 and TRBJ1-2; D gene uncertain. CDR3 length: 15 amino acids. V gave up 2 bases and J gave up 3 bases, with 14 bases separating them. Germline assignment: CDR1 SGHDT and CDR2 YYEEEE. CDR3 loop: CASSLISASHYGYTF. CDR3 nucleotide sequence: TGTGCCAGCAGCTTAATATCTGCATCGCACTATGGCTACACCTTC.

The chain joins TRBV2 to TRBJ1-3, with a weak D call TRBD1 (5 bases). This CDR3 region has 15 residues. The germline V gene encodes CDR1 SNHLY and CDR2 FYNNEI. The V end was cut by 0 bases, the J end by 1 base, with 7 bases between. In DNA form, the CDR3 reads TGTGCCAGCAGTGAAGCGGGGGGGTCTGGAAACACCATATATTTT. Protein: CASSEAGGSGNTIYF.

The rearrangement joins TRBV5-1 to TRBJ2-1, with D perhaps matching TRBD2 (5 bases). Per the germline V gene, CDR1 is SGHRS and CDR2 is YFSETQ. The CDR3 contains 13 residues. The V and J ends lost 5 bases and 6 bases respectively, with 12 bases between them. CDR3 sequence: CASSPGLLNEQFF. CDR3 nucleotides: TGCGCCAGCAGTCCAGGACTTCTCAATGAGCAGTTCTTC.

CDR3: CARESREGNEKLFF. The CDR3 DNA sequence: TGTGCCAGGGAGTCCAGGGAGGGTAATGAAAAACTGTTTTTT. The rearrangement joins TRBV27 to TRBJ1-4, with TRBD1 as a possible D gene (5 bases). Trimming left V 9 bases short and J 4 bases short, with 15 bases between. The germline CDR1 and CDR2 sequences are MNHEY and SMNVEV (reference sequence). This CDR3 is 14 amino acids long. The full variable domain, rest sourced from reference TRBV27 and TRBJ1-4, is EAQVTQNPRYLITVTGKKLTVTCSQNMNHEYMSWYRQDPGLGLRQIYYSMNVEVTDKGDVPEGYKVSRKEKRNFPLILESPSPNQTSLYFCARESREGNEKLFFGSGTQLSVL.

The rearrangement uses TRBV21-1 and TRBJ2-7; TRBD2, as called in the table, went unchecked against the DNA. TRBV21-1 constitutes a pseudogene. CDR3 length: 15 residues. DNA for the CDR3: TGTGCCAGCAGCCCCGGGACTAGCGGGGCCTACGAGCAGTACTTC. Translating it yields CASSPGTSGAYEQYF.